Included here is one TCR beta chain sequence, with context. The CDR3 is 15 residues long. The V gene's germline CDR1 is KGHSH and CDR2 LQKENI. V lost 2 bases to trimming and J lost 1 base, with 10 bases between them. The sample is drawn from a study of glioma-infiltrating T cells after dendritic cell vaccination. Sequencing was performed with immunoSEQ multiplex PCR; in TCRdb, only in-frame clones are kept and a portion is missing. The repertoire holds fewer than 110,000 clones, with about four fifths as singletons. The receptor was isolated from a human donor with glioblastoma. The sample was blood, taken before dendritic cell vaccination. This rearrangement joins TRBV18 to TRBJ2-3, with a weak D call TRBD2 (7 bases). CDR3 nucleotides: TGTGCCAGCTCACCAGGGGGGGCTCGCACAGATACGCAGTATTTT. This gives the protein CASSPGGARTDTQYF.